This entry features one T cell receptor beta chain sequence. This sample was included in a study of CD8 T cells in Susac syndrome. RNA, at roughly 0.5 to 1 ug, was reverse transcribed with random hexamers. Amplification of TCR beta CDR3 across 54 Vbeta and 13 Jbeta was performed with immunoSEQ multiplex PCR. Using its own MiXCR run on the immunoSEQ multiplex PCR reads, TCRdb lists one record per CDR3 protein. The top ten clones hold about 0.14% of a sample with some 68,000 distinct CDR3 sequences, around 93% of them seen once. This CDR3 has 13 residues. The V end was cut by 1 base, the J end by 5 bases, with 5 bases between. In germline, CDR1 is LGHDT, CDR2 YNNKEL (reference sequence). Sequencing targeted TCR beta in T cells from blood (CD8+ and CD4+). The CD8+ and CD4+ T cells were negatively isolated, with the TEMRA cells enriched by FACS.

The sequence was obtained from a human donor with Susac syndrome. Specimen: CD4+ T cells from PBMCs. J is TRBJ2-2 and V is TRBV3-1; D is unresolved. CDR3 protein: CASSQVVTGELFF. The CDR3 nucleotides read TGTGCCAGCAGCCAAGTGGTAACCGGGGAGCTGTTTTTT.